This record concerns one TCR beta chain sequence. The CDR3 spans 14 residues. Germline CDR1 reads SGDLS; CDR2 reads YYNGEE. The V segment lost 3 bases and the J segment 7 bases; nucleotides outside the gene matches: 6. The sample originates from a study of blood T cell repertoires in COVID-19. Study background: T cells, B-cell-depleted T cells, or PBMCs provided the cDNA or gDNA that served as material.

Using immunoSEQ multiplex PCR, the repertoire was profiled, and TCRdb retains in-frame clones only, with some absent. The sample holds about 100,000 clones; more than 85% are singletons and the top ten take approximately 2%. The chain has TRBV9 and TRBJ1-2, with 10 bases fitting TRBD1. Sequenced sample: peripheral blood. The TCR comes from a man between 45 and 60 years old with active COVID-19. The CDR3 sequence: CASSGRQGARGYTF. The CDR3 DNA is TGTGCCAGCAGCGGTCGACAGGGGGCGCGTGGCTACACCTTC.